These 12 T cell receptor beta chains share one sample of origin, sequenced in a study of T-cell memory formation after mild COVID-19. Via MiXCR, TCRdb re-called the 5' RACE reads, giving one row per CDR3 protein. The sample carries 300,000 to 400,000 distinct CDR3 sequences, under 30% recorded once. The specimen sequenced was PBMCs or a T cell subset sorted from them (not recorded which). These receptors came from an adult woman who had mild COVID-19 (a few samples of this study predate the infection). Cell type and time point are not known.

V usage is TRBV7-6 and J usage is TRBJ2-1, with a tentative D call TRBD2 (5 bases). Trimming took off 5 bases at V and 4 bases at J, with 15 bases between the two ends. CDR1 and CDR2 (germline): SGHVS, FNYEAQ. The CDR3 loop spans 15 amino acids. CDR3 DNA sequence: TGTGCCAGCAGCCCCCGACGGGGAGATTACAATGAGCAGTTCTTC. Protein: CASSPRRGDYNEQFF.

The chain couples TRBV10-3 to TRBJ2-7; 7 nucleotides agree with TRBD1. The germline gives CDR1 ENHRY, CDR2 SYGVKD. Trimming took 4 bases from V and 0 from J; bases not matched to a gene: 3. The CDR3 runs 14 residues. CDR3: CAISGTGGSYEQYF. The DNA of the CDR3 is TGTGCCATCAGTGGGACAGGAGGCTCCTACGAGCAGTACTTC.

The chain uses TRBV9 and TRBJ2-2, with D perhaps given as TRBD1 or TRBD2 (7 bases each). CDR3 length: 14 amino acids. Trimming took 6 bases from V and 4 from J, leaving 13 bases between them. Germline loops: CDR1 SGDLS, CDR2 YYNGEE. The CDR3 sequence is CASKGGTATGELFF. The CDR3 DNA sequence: TGTGCCAGCAAGGGGGGGACAGCCACCGGGGAGCTGTTTTTT.

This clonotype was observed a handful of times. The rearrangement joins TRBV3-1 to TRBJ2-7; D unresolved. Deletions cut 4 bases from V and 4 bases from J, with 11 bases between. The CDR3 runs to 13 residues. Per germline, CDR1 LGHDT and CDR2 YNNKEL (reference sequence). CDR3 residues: CASSRLDGYEQYF. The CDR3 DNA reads TGTGCCAGCAGCCGCTTAGACGGATACGAGCAGTACTTC.

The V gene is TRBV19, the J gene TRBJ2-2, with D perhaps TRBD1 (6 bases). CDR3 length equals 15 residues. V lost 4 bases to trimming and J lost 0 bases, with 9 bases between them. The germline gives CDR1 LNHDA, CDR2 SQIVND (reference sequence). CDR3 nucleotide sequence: TGTGCCAGTAGTAGGACAGCCGCGAACACCGGGGAGCTGTTTTTT. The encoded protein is CASSRTAANTGELFF. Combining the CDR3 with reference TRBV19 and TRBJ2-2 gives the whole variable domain DGGITQSPKYLFRKEGQNVTLSCEQNLNHDAMYWYRQDPGQGLRLIYYSQIVNDFQKGDIAEGYSVSREKKESFPLTVTSAQKNPTAFYLCASSRTAANTGELFFGEGSRLTVL.

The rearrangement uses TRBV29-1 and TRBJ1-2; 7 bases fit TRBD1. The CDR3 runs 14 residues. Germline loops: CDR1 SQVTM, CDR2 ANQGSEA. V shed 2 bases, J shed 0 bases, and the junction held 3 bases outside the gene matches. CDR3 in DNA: TGCAGCGTTGAAACCGGACAGGCTAACTATGGCTACACCTTC. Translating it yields CSVETGQANYGYTF.

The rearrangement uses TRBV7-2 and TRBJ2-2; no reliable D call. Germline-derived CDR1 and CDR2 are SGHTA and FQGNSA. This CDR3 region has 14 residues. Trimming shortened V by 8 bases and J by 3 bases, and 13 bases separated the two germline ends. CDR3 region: CASRARGHTGELFF. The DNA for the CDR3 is TGTGCCAGCCGGGCTAGAGGTCACACCGGGGAGCTGTTTTTT.

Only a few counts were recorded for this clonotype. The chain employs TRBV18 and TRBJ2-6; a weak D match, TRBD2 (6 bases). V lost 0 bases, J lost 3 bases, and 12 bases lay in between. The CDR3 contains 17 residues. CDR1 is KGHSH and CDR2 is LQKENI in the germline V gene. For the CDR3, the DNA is TGTGCCAGCTCACCACCCCGGGGAGGAGGTGGGGCCAACGTCCTGACTTTC. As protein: CASSPPRGGGGANVLTF.

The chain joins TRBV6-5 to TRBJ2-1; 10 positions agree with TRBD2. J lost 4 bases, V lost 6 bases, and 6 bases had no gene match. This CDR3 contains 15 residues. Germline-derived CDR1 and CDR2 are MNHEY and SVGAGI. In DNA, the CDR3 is TGTGCCAGCAGACCCAGCGGGGGGGTGTACAATGAGCAGTTCTTC. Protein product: CASRPSGGVYNEQFF.

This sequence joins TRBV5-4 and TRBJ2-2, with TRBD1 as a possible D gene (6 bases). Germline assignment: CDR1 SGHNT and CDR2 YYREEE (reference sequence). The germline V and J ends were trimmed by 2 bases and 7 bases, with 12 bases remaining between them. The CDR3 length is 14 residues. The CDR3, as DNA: TGTGCCAGCAGCTTCTTACAGGGCGACGGGGAGCTGTTTTTT. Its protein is CASSFLQGDGELFF.

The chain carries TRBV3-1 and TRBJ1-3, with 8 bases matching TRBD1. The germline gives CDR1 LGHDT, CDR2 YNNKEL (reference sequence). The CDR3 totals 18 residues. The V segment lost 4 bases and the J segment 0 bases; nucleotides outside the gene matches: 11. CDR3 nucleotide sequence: TGTGCCAGCAGCCGCGGGACAGGCTACTCAAGCTCTGGAAACACCATATATTTT. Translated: CASSRGTGYSSSGNTIYF.

In DNA form, the CDR3 reads TGCGCCAGCAGCCAAGTCGGTGTAGGGGGCCGGGAAGAAAAACTGTTTTTT. Protein sequence: CASSQVGVGGREEKLFF. The chain employs TRBV4-1 and TRBJ1-4, with TRBD1 matching 7 bases. Losses at the gene ends were 1 base for V and 8 bases for J; bases not matched to a gene: 13. This CDR3 has 17 amino acids. Germline assignment: CDR1 MGHRA and CDR2 YSYEKL.